This T cell receptor beta chain was profiled in a study of early T cells in non-severe SARS-CoV-2 infection. Study-level points and caveats: Anti-spike CD8 responses were favored by VDJdb matching, which missed private and CD4 specificities.

The CDR3 extends over 16 amino acids. With 3 bases clipped from V and 3 bases from J, the junction kept 9 bases outside the gene matches. CDR1 SGHRS and CDR2 YFSETQ come from the germline V gene. This clonotype was counted a few times. Its antigen is as yet unknown. Individual cDNA molecules received unique molecular identifiers. Via MiXCR, TCRdb re-called the 5' RACE reads, giving one row per CDR3 protein. The profile shows around 80,000 distinct CDR3 sequences, less than 15% of them singletons. This TCR was recovered from an adult who was a healthcare worker with PCR-confirmed SARS-CoV-2 infection or an uninfected control (not recorded which). The chain recombines TRBV5-1 with TRBJ1-1; 9 positions agree with TRBD1. The sample was whole blood. CDR3 region: CASSSGEDRGHTEAFF. The CDR3, as DNA: TGCGCCAGCAGCTCCGGAGAGGACAGGGGTCACACTGAAGCTTTCTTT.